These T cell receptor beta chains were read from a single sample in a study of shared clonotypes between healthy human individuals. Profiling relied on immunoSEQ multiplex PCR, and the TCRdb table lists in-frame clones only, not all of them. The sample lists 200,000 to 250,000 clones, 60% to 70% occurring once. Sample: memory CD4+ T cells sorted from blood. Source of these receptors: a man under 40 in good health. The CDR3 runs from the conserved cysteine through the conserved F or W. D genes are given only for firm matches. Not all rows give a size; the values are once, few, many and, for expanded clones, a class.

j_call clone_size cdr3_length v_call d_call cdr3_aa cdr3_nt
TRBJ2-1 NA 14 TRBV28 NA CASSTQTRSNEQFF TGTGCCAGCAGTACCCAGACTAGATCCAATGAGCAGTTCTTC
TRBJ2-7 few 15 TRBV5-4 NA CASSWTGPGGYEQYF TGTGCCAGCAGCTGGACGGGTCCTGGGGGATACGAGCAGTACTTC
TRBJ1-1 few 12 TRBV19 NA CASSAPYTEAFF TGTGCCAGTAGCGCGCCTTACACTGAAGCTTTCTTT
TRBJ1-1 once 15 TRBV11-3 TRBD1 CASSQYRGLRTEAFF TGTGCCAGCAGCCAGTACAGGGGTCTGAGGACTGAAGCTTTCTTT
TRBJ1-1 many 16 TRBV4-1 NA CASSQDFGHPNTEAFF TGCGCCAGCAGCCAAGATTTCGGACACCCGAACACTGAAGCTTTCTTT
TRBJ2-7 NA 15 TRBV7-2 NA CASSARGRGAYEQYF TGTGCCAGCAGCGCAAGGGGGAGGGGGGCCTACGAGCAGTACTTC
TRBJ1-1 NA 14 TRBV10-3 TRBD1 CAISEFTGGTEAFF TGTGCCATCAGTGAGTTTACAGGGGGCACTGAAGCTTTCTTT
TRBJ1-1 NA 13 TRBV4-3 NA CASSQRGGTEAFF TGCGCCAGCAGCCAAAGGGGGGGTACTGAAGCTTTCTTT
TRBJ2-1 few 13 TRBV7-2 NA CASSPQRPNEQFF TGTGCCAGCAGCCCCCAGAGACCCAATGAGCAGTTCTTC
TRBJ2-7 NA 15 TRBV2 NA CASSGSQTYSYEQYF TGTGCCAGCAGTGGTTCGCAGACCTATTCCTACGAGCAGTACTTC
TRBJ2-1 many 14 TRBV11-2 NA CASSWGTSIGEQFF TGTGCCAGCAGCTGGGGGACGTCCATAGGTGAGCAGTTCTTC
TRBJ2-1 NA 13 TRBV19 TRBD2 CASNPAGNNEQFF TGTGCCAGTAACCCAGCGGGAAACAATGAGCAGTTCTTC
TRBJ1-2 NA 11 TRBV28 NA CASSRDYGYTF TGTGCCAGCAGTCGGGACTATGGCTACACCTTC
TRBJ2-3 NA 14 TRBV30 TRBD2 CAWGILAGRDTQYF TGTGCCTGGGGGATACTAGCGGGTAGAGATACGCAGTATTTT
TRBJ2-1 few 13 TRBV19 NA CASSIQGPNEQFF TGTGCCAGTAGTATACAGGGGCCCAATGAGCAGTTCTTC
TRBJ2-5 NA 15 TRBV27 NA CASSYSETVRETQYF TGTGCCAGCAGTTATAGCGAGACAGTCCGAGAGACCCAGTACTTC
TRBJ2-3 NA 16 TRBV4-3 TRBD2 CASSQGAGGGWNTQYF TGCGCCAGCAGCCAAGGGGCGGGAGGGGGCTGGAATACGCAGTATTTT
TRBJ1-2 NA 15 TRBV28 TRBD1 CASSSSTGTGIGYTF TGTGCCAGCAGTTCTTCTACCGGGACAGGGATCGGCTACACCTTC
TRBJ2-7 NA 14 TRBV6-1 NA CASSVHGPSYEQYF TGTGCCAGCAGTGTCCACGGGCCATCCTACGAGCAGTACTTC
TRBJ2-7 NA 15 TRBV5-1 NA CASSPRDSGSYEQYF TGCGCCAGCAGCCCCCGGGACTCAGGCTCCTACGAGCAGTACTTC
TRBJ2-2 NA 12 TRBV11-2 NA CASSPNTGELFF TGTGCCAGCAGCCCCAACACCGGGGAGCTGTTTTTT
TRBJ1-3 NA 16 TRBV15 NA CATSRAGGVSGNTIYF TGTGCCACCAGCAGGGCCGGGGGGGTCTCTGGAAACACCATATATTTT
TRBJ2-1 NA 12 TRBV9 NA CASSVAGMVQFF TGTGCCAGCAGCGTAGCTGGAATGGTGCAGTTCTTC
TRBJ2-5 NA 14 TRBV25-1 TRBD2 CASIERERGETQYF TGTGCCAGTATTGAGCGGGAGAGGGGGGAGACCCAGTACTTC
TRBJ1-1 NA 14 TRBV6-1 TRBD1 CASSATGWVTEAFF TGTGCCAGCAGTGCGACAGGGTGGGTCACTGAAGCTTTCTTT